A single sample gave rise to the 27 T cell receptor beta chains below, sequenced in a study of T cell responses to AZD1222 COVID-19 vaccine. The assay was immunoSEQ multiplex PCR, and TCRdb's table has in-frame clones only and misses some. This sample has roughly 190,000 clones, with over 85% found just once. The starting material was peripheral blood, obtained 28 days after the second dose of the MenACWY control vaccine. These receptors all stem from an adult who received the MenACWY meningococcal vaccine as a control.

The CDR3 spells CASSWGQGGNQPQHF. In nucleotides, the CDR3 is TGTGCCAGCAGTTGGGGACAGGGGGGGAATCAGCCCCAGCATTTT. The chain uses TRBV6-5 and TRBJ1-5; 11 bases match TRBD1. The CDR3 runs to 15 residues. Trimming removed 4 bases from V and 4 bases from J; junction bases left unmatched: 3. The V gene's germline CDR1 is MNHEY and CDR2 SVGAGI.

The chain carries TRBV10-2 and TRBJ1-2; possible D gene TRBD1, 5 bases. V was shortened by 1 base and J by 2 bases, with 5 bases between the two germline ends. This CDR3 has 13 amino acids. Germline V lookup: CDR1 WSHSY, CDR2 SAAADI. The CDR3 here is CASSEWTNYGYTF. The DNA for the CDR3 is TGCGCCAGCAGTGAGTGGACAAACTATGGCTACACCTTC.

This clone was found a few times. The chain is built from TRBV6-5 and TRBJ1-1, with a possible D match to TRBD1 (5 bases). Germline-derived CDR1 and CDR2 are MNHEY and SVGAGI. Trimming removed 6 bases at V and 10 bases at J, with 12 bases between. The CDR3 is made up of 11 amino acids. This chain's CDR3 is CASRRDGGAFF. DNA of the CDR3: TGTGCCAGCAGGAGGGACGGCGGAGCTTTCTTT.

The gene calls are TRBV11-2 and TRBJ2-6; D perhaps matches TRBD1 (7 bases). Germline lookup yields CDR1 SGHAT and CDR2 FQNNGV. V was cut by 2 bases and J by 5 bases, with 13 bases left in between. The CDR3 loop spans 16 amino acids. The chain's CDR3 is CASSLTGDLWANVLTF. CDR3 nucleotide sequence: TGTGCCAGCAGCTTAACAGGGGACTTATGGGCCAACGTCCTGACTTTC.

The rearrangement joins TRBV27 to TRBJ1-1; 7 nucleotides align to TRBD1. V lost 5 bases, J lost 0 bases, and 15 bases stayed unmatched. The CDR3 length is 18 residues. Per the germline V gene, CDR1 is MNHEY and CDR2 is SMNVEV (reference sequence). In nucleotides, the CDR3 is TGTGCCAGCAGTCCATTACAGGGGTTGATGGGGATGAACACTGAAGCTTTCTTT. Protein product: CASSPLQGLMGMNTEAFF.

The CDR3 sequence: CASSLAQGGSYEQYF. The CDR3 DNA reads TGTGCCAGCAGCTTAGCTCAAGGAGGTTCCTACGAGCAGTACTTC. The V call is TRBV7-6, the J call TRBJ2-7; maybe TRBD2 (5 bases). V lost 0 bases and J lost 1, with 10 bases in between. The germline CDR1 and CDR2 sequences are SGHVS and FNYEAQ. CDR3 length: 15 residues.

This clone appeared a few times. This sequence joins TRBV29-1 and TRBJ2-7; D remains unclear. CDR3 length equals 11 residues. CDR1 is SQVTM, CDR2 ANQGSEA, per germline. Between the trimmed V and J ends, which lost 4 bases and 0 bases, there was a span of 4 bases. The CDR3: CSVGHSYEQYF. As DNA, the CDR3 is TGCAGCGTTGGACACTCCTACGAGCAGTACTTC.

The chain uses TRBV7-8 and TRBJ1-5; maybe TRBD1 (5 bases). Trimming pared 5 bases from V and 0 bases from J, leaving 17 bases between. CDR1 and CDR2 (germline): SGHVS, FQNEAQ. CDR3 length equals 17 residues. The CDR3 loop is CASSTALQVNSNQPQHF. The CDR3 nucleotides read TGTGCCAGCAGCACCGCCTTACAGGTTAATAGCAATCAGCCCCAGCATTTT.

This chain uses TRBV30 with TRBJ1-4; D call uncertain. The ends were cut back, 2 bases at V and 0 bases at J, with 13 bases in the middle. Germline V CDR1 and CDR2: GTSNPN, SVGIG (reference sequence). The CDR3 sequence is 16 residues long. The chain's CDR3 is CAWSRVRRATNEKLFF. The CDR3 nucleotides read TGTGCCTGGAGTCGAGTGCGGAGGGCAACTAATGAAAAACTGTTTTTT.

The chain couples TRBV7-9 to TRBJ2-7; TRBD1 matches 8 bases. The junction had 6 bases not matched to a gene; V was cut back by 2 bases and J by 3 bases. This CDR3 has 15 residues. In germline, CDR1 is SEHNR, CDR2 FQNEAQ (reference sequence). The CDR3 nucleotides read TGTGCCAGCAGCTTATTAGGTGGACAGGGCTACGAGCAGTACTTC. It translates to CASSLLGGQGYEQYF.

V usage is TRBV12-5 and J usage is TRBJ2-5; 15 bases line up with TRBD2. This CDR3 contains 16 residues. After removal of 5 bases from V and 5 bases from J, the junction contained 6 bases not matched to a gene. Germline CDR1 reads LGHNT; CDR2 reads FRNRAP. This chain's CDR3 is CASGPGTSGRLETQYF. DNA for the CDR3: TGTGCTAGTGGTCCAGGGACTAGCGGGAGGCTGGAGACCCAGTACTTC.

This clone was detected once. V and J are TRBV28 and TRBJ2-3, with D perhaps matching TRBD2 (6 bases). V lost 1 base, J lost 1 base, and 12 bases lay in between. Germline V gene data show CDR1 as MDHEN and CDR2 as SYDVKM. There are 16 residues in the CDR3. CDR3 sequence: CASSLSSAGGTDTQYF. DNA of the CDR3: TGTGCCAGCAGTTTATCCTCAGCGGGTGGCACAGATACGCAGTATTTT.

This clone came up once. CDR3 bases: TGTGCCTGGAGTGTACAGCTAGCGGGAGGAGACGAGCAGTACTTC. Protein product: CAWSVQLAGGDEQYF. This sequence joins TRBV30 and TRBJ2-7, with 11 bases that match TRBD2. Germline trimming cut 0 bases from V and 5 bases from J; bases unmatched to any gene: 6. The V gene's germline CDR1 is GTSNPN and CDR2 SVGIG (reference sequence). This CDR3 has 15 amino acids.

This rearrangement joins TRBV5-1 to TRBJ1-4, with 10 nucleotides matching TRBD1. Germline assignment: CDR1 SGHRS and CDR2 YFSETQ. After removal of 4 bases from V and 6 bases from J, the junction contained 6 bases not matched to a gene. The CDR3 covers 15 residues. The CDR3 bases are TGCGCCAGCAGCCCGTCCGGGACAGGGGATGAAAAACTGTTTTTT. Translation: CASSPSGTGDEKLFF.

This clone occurred once. This sequence joins TRBV7-9 and TRBJ1-1; maybe TRBD1 (6 bases). The ends were cut back, 5 bases at V and 6 bases at J, with 10 bases in the middle. This CDR3 spans 12 amino acids. Germline CDR1 SEHNR, CDR2 FQNEAQ (reference sequence). The CDR3 protein is CASSLSGAEAFF. The CDR3 DNA is TGTGCCAGCAGCCTTTCAGGGGCTGAAGCTTTCTTT.

The chain carries TRBV7-9 and TRBJ1-3, with D uncertain. The germline V gene encodes CDR1 SEHNR and CDR2 FQNEAQ (reference sequence). CDR3 length: 11 amino acids. V lost 5 bases and J 8 bases, leaving 7 bases between the germline ends. The CDR3 nucleotides read TGTGCCAGCAGCCCCGGGGACACCATATATTTT. Translating gives CASSPGDTIYF.

This clone was recorded only once. The rearrangement joins TRBV6-5 to TRBJ2-5; D may be TRBD2 (8 bases). V gave up 7 bases and J gave up 7 bases, with 19 bases separating them. Germline V gene data show CDR1 as MNHEY and CDR2 as SVGAGI. The CDR3 totals 14 residues. The CDR3 here is CASMGGQRGRTQYF. The CDR3, as DNA: TGTGCCAGCATGGGGGGACAGCGGGGGAGGACCCAGTACTTC.

This sequence joins TRBV4-2 and TRBJ2-1; a weak D match, TRBD2 (6 bases). CDR3 size: 16 residues. The germline CDR1 and CDR2 sequences are LGHNA and YNFKEQ. The germline V and J ends were trimmed by 0 bases and 13 bases, with 22 bases remaining between them. The CDR3 DNA reads as TGTGCCAGCAGCCAAGAAAAAAGTGGAGGGCAGGAGCCTCAGTTCTTC. It is translated as CASSQEKSGGQEPQFF.

The chain uses TRBV9 and TRBJ1-6, with D perhaps TRBD1 (5 bases). V dropped 0 bases and J dropped 9 bases, with 16 bases sitting between them. Germline CDR1 SGDLS, CDR2 YYNGEE. The CDR3 has 16 amino acids. The CDR3 DNA follows: TGTGCCAGCAGCGTAGAAGTCAGGGCTGAGGTTTCACCCCTCCACTTT. Its translation is CASSVEVRAEVSPLHF.

The chain joins TRBV28 to TRBJ1-1; no reliable D call. Germline V gene sequence: CDR1 MDHEN, CDR2 SYDVKM. V was shortened by 5 bases and J by 0 bases, with 10 bases between the two germline ends. This CDR3 region has 14 residues. The CDR3 DNA reads TGTGCCAGCAGTCCCCGGCCTCTGAACACTGAAGCTTTCTTT. As protein: CASSPRPLNTEAFF.

V and J are TRBV28 and TRBJ1-1, with D unresolved. The CDR3 consists of 17 residues. Trimming removed 5 bases from V and 0 bases from J, with 19 bases in between. Germline lookup yields CDR1 MDHEN and CDR2 SYDVKM. The CDR3 region is CASSSLIGPGMNTEAFF. CDR3 nucleotides: TGTGCCAGCAGTAGCCTGATAGGACCAGGCATGAACACTGAAGCTTTCTTT.

The V and J genes are TRBV6-5 and TRBJ2-1; D possibly corresponds to TRBD1 (6 bases). The CDR3 sequence is 15 residues long. V dropped 5 bases and J dropped 4 bases, with 15 bases sitting between them. CDR1 and CDR2 (germline): MNHEY, SVGAGI. CDR3 nucleotide sequence: TGTGCCAGCAGTAAGACCGGGACAAAATACAATGAGCAGTTCTTC. Protein: CASSKTGTKYNEQFF.

The chain employs TRBV23-1 and TRBJ1-5; no reliable D call. TRBV23-1 is given ORF status, its function remaining uncertain. Trimming stripped 2 bases from V and 4 bases from J, with 6 bases between. CDR3 size: 13 residues. This chain's CDR3 is CASSQGPNQPQHF. CDR3 DNA sequence: TGCGCCAGCAGTCAAGGTCCTAATCAGCCCCAGCATTTT.

This sequence joins TRBV18 and TRBJ1-6, with D possibly matching TRBD1 (6 bases). Germline values: CDR1 KGHSH, CDR2 LQKENI. V shed 1 base and J shed 7 bases, with 11 bases lying between them. The CDR3 length is 15 residues. The CDR3 DNA reads TGTGCCAGCTCACCACTGGACAGTGGGAATTCACCCCTCCACTTT. Protein: CASSPLDSGNSPLHF.

V gene TRBV28 combines with J gene TRBJ1-4; 12 nucleotides match TRBD1. The CDR3 totals 16 residues. The J segment lost 8 bases and the V segment lost 6 bases, leaving 10 bases of the junction unmatched. In germline, CDR1 is MDHEN, CDR2 SYDVKM. The CDR3 DNA reads as TGTGCCAGCAGGGCACTCATCGGGACAGGGGGCGAAAAACTGTTTTTT. Its protein product is CASRALIGTGGEKLFF. Variable domain in full (rest from reference TRBV28 and TRBJ1-4): DVKVTQSSRYLVKRTGEKVFLECVQDMDHENMFWYRQDPGLGLRLIYFSYDVKMKEKGDIPEGYSVSREKKERFSLILESASTNQTSMYLCASRALIGTGGEKLFFGSGTQLSVL.

The rearrangement links TRBV18 to TRBJ1-5, with 7 bases fitting TRBD1. Trimming took 3 bases from V and 4 from J; bases not matched to a gene: 6. The CDR3 contains 15 residues. The germline CDR1 and CDR2 sequences are KGHSH and LQKENI. Written as DNA, the CDR3 is TGTGCCAGCTCACCTCTACAGGGGCCTAATCAGCCCCAGCATTTT. Protein sequence: CASSPLQGPNQPQHF.

As DNA, the CDR3 is TGCAGTGCTAGTCCTGCATTCGGACTCGACAGGGGAAATCAGCCCCAGCATTTT. This codes for CSASPAFGLDRGNQPQHF. V is TRBV20-1 and J is TRBJ1-5; 8 bases align to TRBD1. The CDR3 contains 18 residues. Per germline, CDR1 DFQATT and CDR2 SNEGSKA (reference sequence). V dropped 3 bases and J dropped 4; count of bases not matched to a gene: 17.